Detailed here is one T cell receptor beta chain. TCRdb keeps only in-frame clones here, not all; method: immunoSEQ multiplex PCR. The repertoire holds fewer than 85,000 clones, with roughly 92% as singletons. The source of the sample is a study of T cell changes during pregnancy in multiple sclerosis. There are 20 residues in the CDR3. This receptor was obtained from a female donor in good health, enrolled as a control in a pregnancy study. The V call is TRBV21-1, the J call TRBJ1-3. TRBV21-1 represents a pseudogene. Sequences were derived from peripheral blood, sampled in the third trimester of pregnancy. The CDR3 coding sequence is TGTGCCAGCAGCCCTCGGGGGGCCTTACTTAGCTCTTCCTCTGGAAACACCATATATTTT. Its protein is CASSPRGALLSSSSGNTIYF.